This T cell receptor beta chain comes out of a study of tumor-infiltrating lymphocytes in primary liver carcinoma. Study-level results: The study used bulk unsorted samples and so did not compare CD4+ and CD8+ repertoires.

CDR3 size: 13 residues. CDR1 is MDHEN, CDR2 SYDVKM, per germline. Trimming took off 3 bases at V and 4 bases at J, with 6 bases between the two ends. Production of TCR beta cDNA used roughly 0.55 ug total RNA together with a constant-region primer. Amplification in three nested multiplex PCR rounds with slightly modified ARM-PCR gave rise to TCR beta libraries. For around 11 cycles apiece, the opening two PCR rounds ran with TRBV1-TRBV30 forward primers and a C-beta reverse primer. TCRdb ran MiXCR on the multiplex PCR reads and lists one entry per CDR3 protein. The sample includes hundreds of thousands of distinct CDR3 sequences, 65% of them seen just once. In addition to blood RNA drawn from unsorted whole blood, germline DNA was extracted. A note on this clonotype: Its antigen remains unknown.

The rearrangement joins TRBV28 to TRBJ2-2; D unclear. This sequence was found in a man aged 35 to 55 with primary liver carcinoma and hepatitis B virus infection. The sample taken for sequencing was peripheral blood. The CDR3 DNA sequence: TGTGCCAGCAGTTTTCCAAGCACCGGGGAGCTGTTTTTT. Amino acid sequence: CASSFPSTGELFF.